A selection of T cell receptor beta chains follows, all from one sample in a study of T cell responses to AZD1222 COVID-19 vaccine. Sequencing was performed with immunoSEQ multiplex PCR; in TCRdb, only in-frame clones are kept and a portion is missing. The table has around 78,000 clones, about nine tenths seen once; the top ten hold around 24%. Here the sequenced sample was peripheral blood, taken on day 0 of AZD1222 vaccination. The receptors come from an adult in good health. Both conserved end residues are part of each CDR3. Fields, in order: J gene, V gene, D gene, clone size, CDR3 protein, CDR3 DNA. D genes are given only for firm matches. Rows may omit the clone size; those that give it use once, few, many or a size class.

>TRBJ2-7|TRBV27|TRBD1|-
CASSRDRGYPAPYEQYF
TGTGCCAGCAGCAGGGACAGGGGCTACCCTGCCCCCTACGAGCAGTACTTC
>TRBJ1-1|TRBV4-3|-|once
CASSQEVAREAFF
TGCGCCAGCAGCCAAGAGGTCGCTAGGGAAGCTTTCTTT
>TRBJ2-2|TRBV30|TRBD1|-
CAWNEGQVNGELFF
TGTGCCTGGAACGAAGGACAGGTTAACGGGGAGCTGTTTTTT
>TRBJ2-7|TRBV5-5|-|few
CASPRRVDTYEQYF
TGTGCCAGCCCACGGAGGGTGGATACCTACGAGCAGTACTTC
>TRBJ1-1|TRBV3-1/TRBV3-2|TRBD1|-
CASSQVGGDGAFF
TGTGCCAGCAGCCAGGTAGGGGGCGATGGAGCTTTCTTT
>TRBJ1-1|TRBV11-1|TRBD1|-
CASQGQPNTEAFF
TGTGCCAGCCAGGGACAGCCGAACACTGAAGCTTTCTTT
>TRBJ2-7|TRBV7-9|TRBD1|-
CASSPPGTGVGEQYF
TGTGCCAGCAGCCCGCCGGGGACAGGGGTGGGCGAGCAGTACTTC
>TRBJ1-2|TRBV19|-|once
CASSPGFHGYTF
TGTGCCAGTTCTCCGGGATTTCATGGCTACACCTTC
>TRBJ2-2|TRBV18|-|once
CASSAGQPYTGELFF
TGTGCCAGCTCAGCGGGACAGCCCTACACCGGGGAGCTGTTTTTT
>TRBJ2-7|TRBV19|TRBD1|-
CAIRQGYYEQYF
TGTGCCATTAGACAGGGCTACTACGAGCAGTACTTC
>TRBJ2-6|TRBV19|TRBD2|-
CASSIARLAGLGANVLTF
TGTGCCAGTAGTATAGCGCGACTAGCGGGGTTGGGGGCCAACGTCCTGACTTTC
>TRBJ1-2|TRBV28|-|once
CASSPLRGGWSYTF
TGTGCCAGCAGTCCGCTTAGGGGGGGCTGGAGCTACACCTTC
>TRBJ2-7|TRBV28|TRBD1|-
CASSRTGPYEQYF
TGTGCCAGCAGCCGGACAGGACCCTACGAGCAGTACTTC
>TRBJ2-7|TRBV10-3|-|-
CAISGVAAVGGGEQYF
TGTGCCATCAGTGGGGTAGCGGCAGTGGGGGGTGGGGAGCAGTACTTC
>TRBJ2-3|TRBV27|TRBD2|-
CASSRLAGDPRLSTDTQYF
TGTGCCAGCAGTCGACTAGCGGGGGACCCTCGATTAAGCACAGATACGCAGTATTTT
>TRBJ2-7|TRBV4-3|-|few
CASSQDLQVYEQYF
TGCGCCAGCAGCCAAGATCTTCAGGTCTACGAGCAGTACTTC
>TRBJ1-1|TRBV15|-|-
CATSRVRAGSTEAFF
TGTGCCACCAGCAGAGTAAGGGCTGGGAGCACTGAAGCTTTCTTT
>TRBJ2-1|TRBV6-1|TRBD2|few
CASSEASGGYNEQFF
TGTGCCAGCAGTGAAGCTAGCGGGGGGTACAATGAGCAGTTCTTC
>TRBJ2-5|TRBV7-9|-|-
CASSLRSLGETQYF
TGTGCCAGCAGCTTACGGTCCCTAGGTGAGACCCAGTACTTC
>TRBJ1-2|TRBV5-4|-|-
CASSLDRFNYGYTF
TGTGCCAGCAGCCTAGATCGGTTTAACTATGGCTACACCTTC
>TRBJ1-2|TRBV7-2|-|-
CASSGSSYGYTF
TGTGCCAGTAGCGGGTCAAGTTATGGCTACACCTTC
>TRBJ2-2|TRBV27|-|-
CASSRNTGELFF
TGTGCCAGCAGCAGAAACACCGGGGAGCTGTTTTTT
>TRBJ1-3|TRBV7-9|-|many
CASSLGPTLSGNTIYF
TGTGCCAGCAGCTTAGGTCCTACACTCTCTGGAAACACCATATATTTT
>TRBJ2-3|TRBV4-1|TRBD2|-
CASSQGPSGGYTDTQYF
TGCGCCAGCAGCCAAGGACCTAGCGGGGGGTACACAGATACGCAGTATTTT
>TRBJ2-5|TRBV6-1|-|once
CASSGVLSGARKTQYF
TGTGCCAGCAGTGGGGTTTTATCCGGGGCCAGGAAGACCCAGTACTTC
>TRBJ1-5|TRBV18|-|-
CASSHRDESNQPQHF
TGTGCCAGCTCGCACCGGGACGAAAGCAATCAGCCCCAGCATTTT
>TRBJ2-5|TRBV2|-|-
CASNNGWETQYF
TGTGCCAGCAACAACGGGTGGGAGACCCAGTACTTC
>TRBJ2-1|TRBV7-3|-|-
CASSLEAETYNEQFF
TGTGCCAGCAGCTTAGAGGCGGAGACCTACAATGAGCAGTTCTTC
>TRBJ1-4|TRBV3-1/TRBV3-2|-|-
CASSQRTSQGSEKLFF
TGTGCCAGCAGCCAGAGGACTTCCCAAGGCAGTGAAAAACTGTTTTTT
>TRBJ1-1|TRBV14|-|-
CASSQEGPGTKRAFF
TGTGCCAGCAGCCAAGAAGGACCAGGAACTAAAAGGGCTTTCTTT
>TRBJ2-1|TRBV28|TRBD2|once
CARSFLTGGSYNEQFF
TGTGCCCGCAGTTTCCTAACGGGGGGCTCCTACAATGAGCAGTTCTTC
>TRBJ1-2|TRBV7-2|-|-
CASSPTYGYTF
TGTGCCAGCAGCCCCACCTATGGCTACACCTTC
>TRBJ2-2|TRBV30|-|-
CAWSRSGGTGELFF
TGTGCCTGGTCACGCTCAGGGGGGACCGGGGAGCTGTTTTTT
>TRBJ2-7|TRBV18|TRBD2|-
CASSPPRAGGNEQYF
TGTGCCAGCTCACCACCGAGGGCGGGGGGAAACGAGCAGTACTTC
>TRBJ2-5|TRBV19|TRBD2|once
CASSNRERGTQYF
TGTGCCAGTAGTAACCGGGAGCGGGGGACCCAGTACTTC
>TRBJ2-5|TRBV4-2|-|-
CASSQETGGGETQYF
TGTGCCAGCAGCCAAGAGACCGGGGGAGGAGAGACCCAGTACTTC
>TRBJ1-5|TRBV27|TRBD1|-
CASSTKQGFQPQHF
TGTGCCAGCAGCACTAAACAGGGGTTTCAGCCCCAGCATTTT
>TRBJ2-3|TRBV5-6|-|-
CASSSGDTQYF
TGTGCCAGCAGCTCGGGAGATACGCAGTATTTT
>TRBJ2-1|TRBV11-2|-|-
CASSPFWTYEQFF
TGTGCCAGCAGCCCATTCTGGACGTACGAGCAGTTCTTC
>TRBJ1-2|TRBV6-2/TRBV6-3|TRBD1|-
CASSYPNGDRGSDYGYTF
TGTGCCAGCAGTTACCCGAATGGGGACAGGGGATCCGACTATGGCTACACCTTC
>TRBJ1-2|TRBV27|-|few
CASSLAANYGYTF
TGTGCCAGCAGTTTGGCCGCTAACTATGGCTACACCTTC
>TRBJ1-5|TRBV24-1|TRBD1|-
CATSDEGDSLYQPQHF
TGTGCCACCAGTGATGAGGGGGACAGCCTCTATCAGCCCCAGCATTTT
>TRBJ1-5|TRBV18|-|-
CASSLSDNQPQHF
TGTGCCAGCTCATTGTCAGATAATCAGCCCCAGCATTTT
>TRBJ1-1|TRBV29-1|TRBD1|-
CSAETGGNTEAFF
TGCAGCGCTGAGACAGGGGGCAACACTGAAGCTTTCTTT
>TRBJ1-6|TRBV7-9|-|-
CASSPHRSGSPLHF
TGTGCCAGCAGCCCCCACAGGTCGGGGTCACCCCTCCACTTT
>TRBJ2-7|TRBV27|TRBD1|few
CASRRTGTIWYEQYF
TGTGCCAGCAGGCGGACAGGGACCATCTGGTACGAGCAGTACTTC
>TRBJ2-1|TRBV4-2|TRBD2|-
CASSSRLAGTNYYNEQFF
TGTGCCAGCAGCTCCCGACTAGCGGGGACAAACTATTACAATGAGCAGTTCTTC
>TRBJ1-1|TRBV3-1/TRBV3-2|-|-
CASSQGEQQVNTEAFF
TGTGCCAGCAGCCAAGGAGAGCAACAAGTGAACACTGAAGCTTTCTTT
>TRBJ1-3|TRBV5-5|-|-
CASSLVFGGLSGNTIYF
TGTGCCAGCAGTTTGGTCTTCGGGGGGCTCTCTGGAAACACCATATATTTT
>TRBJ2-7|TRBV3-1/TRBV3-2|TRBD1|-
CASSHLGQGNNEQYF
TGTGCCAGCAGCCACCTAGGACAGGGCAACAACGAGCAGTACTTC
>TRBJ1-4|TRBV6-1|-|-
CASSEYRGRFNEKLFF
TGTGCCAGCAGTGAATATAGAGGGCGGTTTAATGAAAAACTGTTTTTT
>TRBJ2-3|TRBV27|-|-
CASSFSETGPDTQYF
TGTGCCAGCAGTTTCTCCGAAACAGGGCCAGATACGCAGTATTTT
>TRBJ2-7|TRBV27|TRBD1|-
CASSLSGTGDHEQYF
TGTGCCAGCAGTTTATCGGGGACAGGGGACCACGAGCAGTACTTC
>TRBJ2-3|TRBV9|TRBD2|-
CASSLGAGGHEDTQYF
TGTGCCAGCAGCTTAGGGGCGGGGGGGCATGAAGATACGCAGTATTTT
>TRBJ2-7|TRBV7-6|TRBD1|-
CASSSLRDRGPDEQYF
TGTGCCAGCAGCTCCCTGCGGGACAGGGGACCCGACGAGCAGTACTTC
>TRBJ2-7|TRBV7-2|TRBD1|once
CASSQGQGNTYEQYF
TGTGCCAGCAGCCAGGGACAGGGGAATACCTACGAGCAGTACTTC
>TRBJ1-6|TRBV6-4|TRBD1|once
CASSDHKQGANRKTRLNSPLHF
TGTGCCAGCAGTGACCACAAACAGGGGGCGAATCGGAAAACTAGATTAAATTCACCCCTCCACTTT
>TRBJ2-2|TRBV29-1|TRBD1|-
CSVGQGARTGELFF
TGCAGCGTGGGACAGGGGGCGCGCACCGGGGAGCTGTTTTTT